These 28 T cell receptor beta chains share one sample of origin, sequenced in a study of blood T cell repertoires in COVID-19. TCRdb's table, derived via immunoSEQ multiplex PCR, lists solely in-frame clones and lacks some. The sample lists more than 95,000 clones; 70% to 90% were seen once. The specimen sequenced was peripheral blood. The source of these receptors is a human donor in a cohort sampled during active COVID-19.

This chain uses TRBV4-3 with TRBJ1-3, with no clear D. The CDR3 runs to 15 residues. Germline CDR1 reads LGHNA; CDR2 reads YSLEER. V gave up 3 bases and J gave up 3 bases, with 12 bases separating them. DNA for the CDR3: TGCGCCAGCAGCCAGATCCTGCGGGGTGGAAACACCATATATTTT. It encodes CASSQILRGGNTIYF.

The genes are TRBV5-1 and TRBJ2-7; TRBD1 matches at 9 bases. V lost 1 base, J lost 6 bases, and 8 bases stayed unmatched. Germline V gene data show CDR1 as SGHRS and CDR2 as YFSETQ. This CDR3 comprises 15 residues. The CDR3 DNA follows: TGCGCCAGCAGCTTGAAAGACAGGGGGTCTAGCGAGCAGTACTTC. It translates to CASSLKDRGSSEQYF. The full variable domain, with the rest looked up from reference TRBV5-1 and TRBJ2-7, is KAGVTQTPRYLIKTRGQQVTLSCSPISGHRSVSWYQQTPGQGLQFLFEYFSETQRNKGNFPGRFSGRQFSNSRSEMNVSTLELGDSALYLCASSLKDRGSSEQYFGPGTRLTVT.

V gene TRBV2 combines with J gene TRBJ2-5; the match to TRBD1 covers 9 bases. V lost 4 bases to trimming and J lost 4 bases; unmatched junction nucleotides: 4. Germline V gene lookup returns CDR1 SNHLY and CDR2 FYNNEI. The CDR3 length is 14 residues. DNA for the CDR3: TGTGCCAGCAGTGGGGACAGGGCGATAGAGACCCAGTACTTC. It is translated as CASSGDRAIETQYF.

This clone was counted a single time. The chain employs TRBV27 and TRBJ2-1; 7 bases align to TRBD2. Germline V gene lookup returns CDR1 MNHEY and CDR2 SMNVEV (reference sequence). Losses at the gene ends were 8 bases for V and 4 bases for J; bases not matched to a gene: 11. This CDR3 spans 15 amino acids. The CDR3 DNA reads as TGTGCCAGCCAACCTTGGGCTAGCGGTTACAATGAGCAGTTCTTC. It codes for CASQPWASGYNEQFF.

The chain joins TRBV6-1 to TRBJ1-6; a possible D gene is TRBD1 (5 bases). V was clipped by 1 base and J by 7 bases, with 17 bases between them. The V gene's germline CDR1 is MNHNS and CDR2 SASEGT. CDR3 size: 17 residues. The CDR3 DNA is TGTGCCAGCAGTGAAGTGATTTTTAGGACATCGAATTCACCCCTCCACTTT. The encoded protein is CASSEVIFRTSNSPLHF.

The V and J genes are TRBV24-1 and TRBJ2-7, with D possibly being TRBD1 (7 bases). Trimming cost V 5 bases and J 2 bases, with 15 bases left between them. CDR3 size: 15 residues. CDR1 is KGHDR, CDR2 SFDVKD, per germline. The CDR3 protein is CATSGQGGTAYEQYF. The CDR3 DNA reads TGTGCCACCAGTGGACAGGGCGGGACCGCCTACGAGCAGTACTTC.

The CDR3 is CASSPRDRVHEQYF. The CDR3 coding sequence is TGTGCCAGCAGCCCCCGGGACAGGGTCCACGAGCAGTACTTC. This chain links TRBV28 with TRBJ2-7; 9 bases fit TRBD1. The CDR3 spans 14 residues. J gave up 5 bases and V 6 bases, and 8 bases lay outside the gene matches. Germline assignment: CDR1 MDHEN and CDR2 SYDVKM.

The chain recombines TRBV7-3 with TRBJ2-1; D remains unclear. Germline V lookup: CDR1 SGHTA, CDR2 FQGTGA. V dropped 1 base and J dropped 6 bases, with 13 bases sitting between them. The CDR3 extends over 15 amino acids. CDR3 coding DNA: TGTGCCAGCAGCTTAAGGTCCGGTGTATCCAATGAGCAGTTCTTC. Its protein product is CASSLRSGVSNEQFF.

The CDR3 reads CASTTYGELFF. CDR3 nucleotides: TGTGCCAGTACTACCTACGGGGAGCTGTTTTTT. The rearrangement links TRBV19 to TRBJ2-2, with D uncertain. Trimming shortened V by 7 bases and J by 7 bases, and 7 bases separated the two germline ends. CDR1 LNHDA and CDR2 SQIVND come from the germline V gene (reference sequence). The CDR3 length is 11 residues.

J is TRBJ2-7 and V is TRBV7-2; D is possibly TRBD2 (7 bases). The V gene's germline CDR1 is SGHTA and CDR2 FQGNSA. This CDR3 region has 14 residues. V shed 5 bases and J shed 0 bases, with 11 bases lying between them. In nucleotides, the CDR3 is TGTGCCAGCAGCGGGGGGGCCAACTCCTACGAGCAGTACTTC. Residues: CASSGGANSYEQYF.

The V gene is TRBV27, the J gene TRBJ2-3, with TRBD2 identical over 9 bases. V lost 7 bases, J lost 7 bases, and 12 bases stayed unmatched. Looked up from germline, CDR1 is MNHEY and CDR2 is SMNVEV (reference sequence). The CDR3 runs 15 residues. CDR3 coding DNA: TGTGCCAGCAAAATCGGCGGGGGGGCATGGAATACGCAGTATTTT. Protein sequence: CASKIGGGAWNTQYF.

CDR3 bases: TGTGCCAGCGGAATACAGATTAGCAATCAGCCCCAGCATTTT. It translates to CASGIQISNQPQHF. The chain uses TRBV28 and TRBJ1-5; D ambiguous. The CDR3 consists of 14 residues. The V and J ends lost 8 bases and 0 bases respectively, with 11 bases between them. The germline V gene has CDR1 MDHEN and CDR2 SYDVKM.

The chain carries TRBV3-1 (or the pseudogene TRBV3-2) and TRBJ2-3; 7 bases align to TRBD1. This CDR3 contains 15 residues. Germline V gene lookup returns CDR1 LGHDT and CDR2 YNNKEL (reference sequence). Trimming took 0 bases from V and 6 from J; bases not matched to a gene: 6. CDR3 region: CASSQEGGRGDTQYF. The CDR3 DNA reads as TGTGCCAGCAGCCAAGAAGGGGGCCGAGGGGATACGCAGTATTTT.

This clone was seen just once. The J gene is TRBJ2-2, the V gene TRBV9; TRBD2 aligns across 11 bases. Germline loops: CDR1 SGDLS, CDR2 YYNGEE. J gave up 0 bases and V 2 bases, and 0 bases lay outside the gene matches. This CDR3 spans 16 amino acids. As DNA, the CDR3 is TGTGCCAGCAGCGTTAGCGGGGGGGCGAACACCGGGGAGCTGTTTTTT. Its translation is CASSVSGGANTGELFF. The full variable domain, its missing parts supplied by reference TRBV9 and TRBJ2-2, is DSGVTQTPKHLITATGQRVTLRCSPRSGDLSVYWYQQSLDQGLQFLIQYYNGEERAKGNILERFSAQQFPDLHSELNLSSLELGDSALYFCASSVSGGANTGELFFGEGSRLTVL.

This rearrangement joins TRBV6-5 to TRBJ2-5, with 13 bases aligning to TRBD2. The CDR3 is made up of 15 amino acids. Germline V gene data show CDR1 as MNHEY and CDR2 as SVGAGI. With 5 bases clipped from V and 4 bases from J, the junction kept 4 bases outside the gene matches. CDR3 residues: CASSLLAGGGETQYF. The CDR3 DNA follows: TGTGCCAGCAGTCTACTAGCGGGAGGGGGAGAGACCCAGTACTTC.

The chain uses TRBV2 and TRBJ1-3; 7 nucleotides line up with TRBD1. V trimming: 5 bases; J trimming: 2 bases; junction bases outside the gene matches: 3. Germline V CDR1 and CDR2: SNHLY, FYNNEI. The CDR3 extends over 14 amino acids. CDR3 DNA: TGTGCCAGCAGTAGGGGGCGCACTGGAAACACCATATATTTT. It is translated as CASSRGRTGNTIYF.

The V and J genes are TRBV10-3 and TRBJ2-3; D gene ambiguous. V lost 9 bases to trimming and J lost 0 bases, with 13 bases between them. This CDR3 comprises 14 residues. The germline V gene has CDR1 ENHRY and CDR2 SYGVKD. CDR3 in DNA: TGTGCCATTAATTTAGATACTAGCACAGATACGCAGTATTTT. Translation gives CAINLDTSTDTQYF.

In its sample, this clone was seen once. The chain employs TRBV5-1 and TRBJ2-3, with TRBD2 as a possible D gene (6 bases). V lost 4 bases, J lost 1 base, and 16 bases lay in between. CDR1 is SGHRS and CDR2 is YFSETQ in the germline V gene. The CDR3 runs to 16 residues. The CDR3 reads CASSPGLSRRTDTQYF. As DNA, the CDR3 is TGCGCCAGCAGCCCGGGACTCTCTCGGCGCACAGATACGCAGTATTTT.

The chain carries TRBV12-5 and TRBJ2-5; 7 positions match TRBD1. Germline CDR1 and CDR2: LGHNT and FRNRAP. The CDR3 is 13 residues long. With V trimmed by 6 bases and J by 4 bases, 5 bases remained unmatched. Here the CDR3 DNA reads TGTGCTAGTGGGCCTGACAGGGCAGAGACCCAGTACTTC. Amino acid sequence: CASGPDRAETQYF. The full variable domain, completed using reference TRBV12-5 and TRBJ2-5, is DARVTQTPRHKVTEMGQEVTMRCQPILGHNTVFWYRQTMMQGLELLAYFRNRAPLDDSGMPKDRFSAEMPDATLATLKIQPSEPRDSAVYFCASGPDRAETQYFGPGTRLLVL.

This sequence joins TRBV19 and TRBJ1-2, with a weak D call TRBD1 (5 bases). The CDR3 loop spans 14 amino acids. The germline gives CDR1 LNHDA, CDR2 SQIVND (reference sequence). The germline V and J ends were trimmed by 1 base and 1 base, with 7 bases remaining between them. CDR3: CASSIGTLNYGYTF. CDR3 coding DNA: TGTGCCAGTAGTATAGGGACACTTAACTATGGCTACACCTTC.

The J gene is TRBJ2-1, the V gene TRBV5-1, with D maybe TRBD1 (6 bases). CDR1 is SGHRS, CDR2 YFSETQ, per germline. The CDR3 is 13 amino acids. Between the trimmed V and J ends, which lost 5 bases and 4 bases, there was a span of 10 bases. DNA of the CDR3: TGCGCCAGCAGTCAGACAGGATACAATGAGCAGTTCTTC. Translation gives CASSQTGYNEQFF.

The chain recombines TRBV21-1 with TRBJ2-7; the D call TRBD1 from the table was never checked on the DNA. TRBV21-1 is labeled a pseudogene. This CDR3 is 14 amino acids long. CDR3 in amino acids: CASSTRDRTYEQYF. The CDR3 region has the DNA TGTGCCAGCAGCACAAGGGACAGAACCTACGAGCAGTACTTC.

This chain links TRBV6-5 with TRBJ1-1; TRBD1 agrees at 12 bases. The V gene's germline CDR1 is MNHEY and CDR2 SVGAGI. There are 16 residues in the CDR3. V lost 4 bases and J lost 3; bases outside the gene matches: 6. CDR3 nucleotide sequence: TGTGCCAGCAGTTCGGGACAGGGGGCGGGGGACACTGAAGCTTTCTTT. Amino acids: CASSSGQGAGDTEAFF.

The chain joins TRBV5-1 to TRBJ2-5; 9 bases agree with TRBD1. The CDR3 runs to 14 residues. V trimming: 4 bases; J trimming: 5 bases; junction bases outside the gene matches: 6. Germline loops: CDR1 SGHRS, CDR2 YFSETQ. The DNA for the CDR3 is TGCGCCAGCAGCCCGGGACAGGGTTCGGAGACCCAGTACTTC. It is translated as CASSPGQGSETQYF.

V and J are TRBV5-6 and TRBJ1-2; no reliable D call. The CDR3 extends over 11 amino acids. Germline V gene lookup returns CDR1 SGHDT and CDR2 YYEEEE. V dropped 3 bases and J dropped 3 bases, with 3 bases sitting between them. CDR3 in amino acids: CASSSYYGYTF. The CDR3 DNA follows: TGTGCCAGCAGCTCATACTATGGCTACACCTTC.

The CDR3 nucleotides read TGTGCCAGCAGTTACTCGATGACTAGTCCCCCGTTCTTC. Translated: CASSYSMTSPPFF. The rearrangement joins TRBV6-2 or TRBV6-3 to TRBJ2-1; possible D gene TRBD2, 6 bases. V lost 0 bases and J lost 15, with 15 bases in between. This CDR3 has 13 amino acids. Germline lookup yields CDR1 MNHEY and CDR2 SVGEGT.

The V gene is TRBV28, the J gene TRBJ2-7; a weak D match, TRBD2 (6 bases). The germline V and J ends were trimmed by 2 bases and 0 bases, with 14 bases remaining between them. This CDR3 is built from 16 residues. Germline V gene sequence: CDR1 MDHEN, CDR2 SYDVKM. CDR3 sequence: CASSLPGELSSYEQYF. CDR3 bases: TGTGCCAGCAGTTTACCGGGGGAACTGAGCTCCTACGAGCAGTACTTC.

This chain joins TRBV5-1 and TRBJ2-3; D might be TRBD1 (5 bases). V was shortened by 1 base and J by 6 bases, with 15 bases between the two germline ends. Germline assignment: CDR1 SGHRS and CDR2 YFSETQ. This CDR3 is built from 15 residues. The CDR3 is CASSLRPGYVDTQYF. As DNA, the CDR3 is TGCGCCAGCAGCTTGAGGCCAGGGTATGTCGATACGCAGTATTTT.